This is a list of T cell receptor beta chains from one sample in a study of shared clonotypes between healthy human individuals. Using immunoSEQ multiplex PCR, the repertoire was profiled, and TCRdb retains in-frame clones only, with some absent. The table lists fewer than 850,000 clones, 80% to 95% of them singletons. The sample comprised memory CD8+ T cells from PBMCs. Receptors were obtained from a man aged 18 to 29 in good health. Some clones in this sample may be carry-over from other donors' samples. Both conserved end residues are part of each CDR3. Each record gives: clone size, V gene, J gene, CDR3 length, D gene, CDR3 protein, CDR3 DNA. The D gene is left open where the match is weak. Not all rows give a size; the values are once, few, many and, for expanded clones, a class.

>-|TRBV6-5|TRBJ2-3|15|TRBD2
CASSYSRGGTDTQYF
TGTGCCAGCAGTTACTCTCGGGGGGGTACAGATACGCAGTATTTT
>-|TRBV9|TRBJ2-1|15|-
CASSVVESSYNEQFF
TGTGCCAGCAGCGTAGTTGAGAGCTCCTACAATGAGCAGTTCTTC
>-|TRBV4-3|TRBJ2-1|15|TRBD2
CASSQDWEGNNEQFF
TGCGCCAGCAGCCAAGATTGGGAGGGAAACAATGAGCAGTTCTTC
>-|TRBV6-6|TRBJ2-5|13|-
CASSYFGQETQYF
TGTGCCAGCAGTTACTTTGGGCAAGAGACCCAGTACTTC
>once|TRBV7-6|TRBJ2-1|14|-
CASSRGGGYNEQFF
TGTGCCAGCAGCCGCGGTGGCGGGTACAATGAGCAGTTCTTC
>-|TRBV5-1|TRBJ2-1|14|TRBD2
CASSSLAGYNEQFF
TGCGCCAGCAGCTCGCTAGCGGGATACAATGAGCAGTTCTTC
>-|TRBV6-5|TRBJ2-7|16|TRBD1
CASSYSLRQGYYEQYF
TGTGCCAGCAGTTATAGCTTGAGACAGGGGTATTACGAGCAGTACTTC
>-|TRBV13|TRBJ2-7|14|-
CASSSLGRTYEQYF
TGTGCCAGCAGCTCCCTGGGTCGGACCTACGAGCAGTACTTC
>-|TRBV29-1|TRBJ1-1|15|TRBD1
CSVERGQGLNTEAFF
TGCAGCGTTGAACGGGGACAGGGGTTGAACACTGAAGCTTTCTTT
>-|TRBV4-1|TRBJ2-1|14|TRBD2
CASSQGREWGEQFF
TGCGCCAGCAGCCAAGGGCGGGAGTGGGGTGAGCAGTTCTTC
>-|TRBV27|TRBJ2-5|16|TRBD2
CASSLGGEGREETQYF
TGTGCCAGCAGTTTAGGCGGGGAGGGGAGGGAGGAGACCCAGTACTTC
>-|TRBV28|TRBJ1-3|14|TRBD1
CASSLADRTDTIYF
TGTGCCAGCAGTTTGGCGGACAGGACTGACACCATATATTTT
>-|TRBV25-1|TRBJ1-1|14|-
CASSEFRGPTEAFF
TGTGCCAGCAGTGAATTTCGGGGGCCTACTGAAGCTTTCTTT
>-|TRBV9|TRBJ2-1|12|TRBD1
CASGQENNEQFF
TGTGCCAGCGGACAGGAGAACAATGAGCAGTTCTTC
>-|TRBV15|TRBJ2-5|15|TRBD2
CATSRVAGGLETQYF
TGTGCCACCAGCAGAGTAGCGGGAGGGTTAGAGACCCAGTACTTC
>-|TRBV28|TRBJ2-2|12|-
CASRPVGGELFF
TGTGCCAGCAGACCGGTTGGCGGGGAGCTGTTTTTT
>-|TRBV27|TRBJ2-5|14|-
CASSLRTRWETQYF
TGTGCCAGCAGCCTGAGAACTAGATGGGAGACCCAGTACTTC
>-|TRBV4-2|TRBJ2-3|17|-
CASSQDVVSSITDTQYF
TGTGCCAGCAGCCAAGATGTGGTGTCTTCAATCACAGATACGCAGTATTTT
>-|TRBV19|TRBJ2-1|17|-
CASTQSTQDRQYNEQFF
TGTGCCAGTACCCAATCCACGCAGGACAGACAGTACAATGAGCAGTTCTTC
>-|TRBV10-1|TRBJ2-1|18|TRBD2
CASSESEFEAGIYNEQFF
TGCGCCAGCAGTGAGTCGGAATTCGAAGCGGGGATCTACAATGAGCAGTTCTTC
>-|TRBV5-5|TRBJ1-1|14|-
CASSLVGGNTEAFF
TGTGCCAGCAGCTTGGTTGGGGGAAACACTGAAGCTTTCTTT
>-|TRBV4-1|TRBJ2-7|16|TRBD2
CASSQLPGLAAYEQYF
TGCGCCAGCAGCCAACTACCCGGACTAGCGGCCTACGAGCAGTACTTC
>-|TRBV19|TRBJ1-3|14|-
CASSIRNSGNTIYF
TGTGCCAGTAGTATACGTAACAGTGGTAACACCATATATTTT
>once|TRBV28|TRBJ2-1|13|-
CASSGTQYNEQFF
TGTGCCAGCAGCGGGACACAGTACAATGAGCAGTTCTTC
>-|TRBV6-1|TRBJ2-7|15|-
CASRGRPLWTREQYF
TGTGCCAGCAGGGGGAGGCCCTTATGGACTCGCGAGCAGTACTTC
>-|TRBV28|TRBJ1-4|16|-
CASRDGSGATNEKLFF
TGTGCCAGCAGGGACGGATCGGGGGCAACTAATGAAAAACTGTTTTTT
>-|TRBV29-1|TRBJ2-2|13|-
CSGEGPNTGELFF
TGCAGCGGCGAGGGCCCGAACACCGGGGAGCTGTTTTTT
>-|TRBV27|TRBJ1-1|14|-
CASRAGASNTEAFF
TGTGCCAGCCGGGCAGGGGCGAGTAACACTGAAGCTTTCTTT
>-|TRBV7-9|TRBJ1-4|14|-
CASSPRLGNEKLFF
TGTGCCAGCAGCCCCAGGCTGGGGAATGAAAAACTGTTTTTT
>-|TRBV7-3|TRBJ2-1|16|-
CASSLRMIEPYNEQFF
TGTGCCAGCAGCTTACGTATGATAGAACCCTACAATGAGCAGTTCTTC
>-|TRBV5-6|TRBJ1-1|15|TRBD1
CASSFGTGGATEAFF
TGTGCCAGCAGCTTCGGGACAGGGGGTGCCACTGAAGCTTTCTTT
>-|TRBV14|TRBJ2-7|13|-
CACRRDGTYEQYF
TGTGCCTGCCGAAGGGATGGGACCTACGAGCAGTACTTC
>once|TRBV6-1|TRBJ2-3|17|TRBD2
CASSERTSGIITDTQYF
TGTGCCAGCAGTGAGCGGACTAGCGGGATAATCACAGATACGCAGTATTTT
>-|TRBV4-3|TRBJ2-5|16|-
CASSQDWKGPQETQYF
TGCGCCAGCAGCCAAGATTGGAAGGGGCCCCAAGAGACCCAGTACTTC
>once|TRBV4-3|TRBJ2-7|15|TRBD2
CASSRALRAGDEQYF
TGCGCCAGCAGCCGAGCCCTGCGCGCGGGGGACGAGCAGTACTTC
>-|TRBV4-1|TRBJ2-5|15|TRBD1
CASSQAPGGGETQYF
TGCGCCAGCAGCCAAGCGCCAGGGGGTGGGGAGACCCAGTACTTC
>-|TRBV14|TRBJ2-7|14|-
CASSQDWLAYEQYF
TGTGCCAGCAGCCAAGATTGGCTAGCCTACGAGCAGTACTTC
>-|TRBV28|TRBJ1-2|14|-
CASSSHREYYGYTF
TGTGCCAGCAGCTCGCACAGGGAATACTATGGCTACACCTTC